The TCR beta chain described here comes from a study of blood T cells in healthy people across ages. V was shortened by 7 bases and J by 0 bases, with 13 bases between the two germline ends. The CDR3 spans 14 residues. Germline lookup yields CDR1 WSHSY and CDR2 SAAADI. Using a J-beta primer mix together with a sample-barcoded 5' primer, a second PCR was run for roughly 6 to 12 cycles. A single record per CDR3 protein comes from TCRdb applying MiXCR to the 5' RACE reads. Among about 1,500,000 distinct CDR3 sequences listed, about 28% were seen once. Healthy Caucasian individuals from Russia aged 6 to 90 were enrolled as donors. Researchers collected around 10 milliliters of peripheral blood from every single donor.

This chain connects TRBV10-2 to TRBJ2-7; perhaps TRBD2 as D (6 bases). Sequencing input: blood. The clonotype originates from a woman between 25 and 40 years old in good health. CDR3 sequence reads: CASKLALSSYEQYF. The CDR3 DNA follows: TGCGCCAGCAAGCTAGCGTTAAGCTCCTACGAGCAGTACTTC.